These T cell receptor beta chains were read from a single sample in a study of cytomegalovirus exposure and HLA in healthy donors. The protocol was immunoSEQ multiplex PCR, while the TCRdb copy is restricted to in-frame clones and leaves out a portion. The sample shows roughly 290,000 clones, over 85% of them seen only once. Specimen: PBMCs. The receptors were sampled from a woman younger than 30 in good health and CMV-seronegative. Both conserved end residues are part of each CDR3. A D gene is named only where the DNA matches it firmly. The size of a clone is reported for some rows only, either as once, few or many, or as a class for expanded clones.

abundance: -; j_gene: TRBJ2-5; d_gene: -; v_gene: TRBV7-8; CDR3nt: TGTGCCAGCATCCTTCGGCGGGTAGAGACCCAGTACTTC; CDR3aa: CASILRRVETQYF
abundance: -; j_gene: TRBJ1-1; d_gene: -; v_gene: TRBV30; CDR3nt: TGTGCCTGGGACCCGGCGGTGGGCACTGAAGCTTTCTTT; CDR3aa: CAWDPAVGTEAFF
abundance: -; j_gene: TRBJ1-5; d_gene: TRBD1; v_gene: TRBV30; CDR3nt: TGTGCCTGGGCGACGGGACAGCTTAATCAGCCCCAGCATTTT; CDR3aa: CAWATGQLNQPQHF
abundance: few; j_gene: TRBJ2-7; d_gene: -; v_gene: TRBV2; CDR3nt: TGTGCCAGCAGTGGGACATCCATATCAGGCGAGCAGTACTTC; CDR3aa: CASSGTSISGEQYF
abundance: -; j_gene: TRBJ2-1; d_gene: -; v_gene: TRBV7-7; CDR3nt: TGTGCCAGCAGCTCAACCTCCGACAGGAATGAGCAGTTCTTC; CDR3aa: CASSSTSDRNEQFF
abundance: -; j_gene: TRBJ1-1; d_gene: -; v_gene: TRBV7-9; CDR3nt: TGTGCCAGCGCCTGGCTGGGGGCCGGGACTGAAGCTTTCTTT; CDR3aa: CASAWLGAGTEAFF
abundance: -; j_gene: TRBJ1-4; d_gene: TRBD1; v_gene: TRBV9; CDR3nt: TGTGCCAGCAGCGGGACAGGGGGCAATGAAAAACTGTTTTTT; CDR3aa: CASSGTGGNEKLFF
abundance: few; j_gene: TRBJ1-4; d_gene: -; v_gene: TRBV2; CDR3nt: TGTGCCAGCAGTGAACGCGGCAGGGCCGGGGAAAAACTGTTTTTT; CDR3aa: CASSERGRAGEKLFF
abundance: -; j_gene: TRBJ2-6; d_gene: TRBD1; v_gene: TRBV2; CDR3nt: TGTGCCAGCAGAGCCGGGACAGGGGTCTCTGGGGCCAACGTCCTGACTTTC; CDR3aa: CASRAGTGVSGANVLTF
abundance: once; j_gene: TRBJ2-1; d_gene: -; v_gene: TRBV7-7; CDR3nt: TGTGCTAGCAGCTTGTCAGGGGTTGGCAATGAGCAGTTCTTC; CDR3aa: CASSLSGVGNEQFF
abundance: -; j_gene: TRBJ1-4; d_gene: -; v_gene: TRBV6-1; CDR3nt: TGTGCCAGCTTTAAAAATGAAAAACTGTTTTTT; CDR3aa: CASFKNEKLFF
abundance: -; j_gene: TRBJ2-1; d_gene: TRBD1; v_gene: TRBV5-1; CDR3nt: TGCGCCAGCAGCTTAGAACAGGGGGTACTAAATGAGCAGTTCTTC; CDR3aa: CASSLEQGVLNEQFF
abundance: -; j_gene: TRBJ1-1; d_gene: -; v_gene: TRBV5-8; CDR3nt: TGTGCCAGCAGCGAGCAGGGTTTAATGAACACTGAAGCTTTCTTT; CDR3aa: CASSEQGLMNTEAFF
abundance: -; j_gene: TRBJ1-2; d_gene: TRBD1; v_gene: TRBV2; CDR3nt: TGTGCCAGCAGTCGACAGGGTAGTTTTGATGGCTACACCTTC; CDR3aa: CASSRQGSFDGYTF